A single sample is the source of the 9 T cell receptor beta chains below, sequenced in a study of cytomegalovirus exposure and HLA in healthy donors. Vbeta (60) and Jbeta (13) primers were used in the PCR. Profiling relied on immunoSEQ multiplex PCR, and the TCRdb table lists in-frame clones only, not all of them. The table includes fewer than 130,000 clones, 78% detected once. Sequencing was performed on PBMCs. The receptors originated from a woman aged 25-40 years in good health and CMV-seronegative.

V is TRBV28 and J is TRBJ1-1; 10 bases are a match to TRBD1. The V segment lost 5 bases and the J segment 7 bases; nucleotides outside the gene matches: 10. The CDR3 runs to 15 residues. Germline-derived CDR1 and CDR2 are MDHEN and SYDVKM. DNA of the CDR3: TGTGCCAGCAGTCAATCCGGGACAGGGGCTGTTGAAGCTTTCTTT. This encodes CASSQSGTGAVEAFF.

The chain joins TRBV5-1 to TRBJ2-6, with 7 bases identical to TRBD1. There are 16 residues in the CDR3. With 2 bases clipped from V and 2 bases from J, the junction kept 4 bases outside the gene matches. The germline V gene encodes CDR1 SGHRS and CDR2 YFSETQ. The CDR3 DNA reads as TGCGCCAGCAGCTTCGACAGGGTGACTGGGGCCAACGTCCTGACTTTC. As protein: CASSFDRVTGANVLTF. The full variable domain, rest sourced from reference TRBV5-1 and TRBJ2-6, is KAGVTQTPRYLIKTRGQQVTLSCSPISGHRSVSWYQQTPGQGLQFLFEYFSETQRNKGNFPGRFSGRQFSNSRSEMNVSTLELGDSALYLCASSFDRVTGANVLTFGAGSRLTVL.

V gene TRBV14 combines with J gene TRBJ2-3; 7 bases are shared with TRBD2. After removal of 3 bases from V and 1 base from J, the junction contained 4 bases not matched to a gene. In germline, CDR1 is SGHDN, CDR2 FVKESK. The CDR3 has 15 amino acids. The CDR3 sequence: CASSQTSFRTDTQYF. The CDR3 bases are TGTGCCAGCAGCCAGACTAGCTTCCGCACAGATACGCAGTATTTT.

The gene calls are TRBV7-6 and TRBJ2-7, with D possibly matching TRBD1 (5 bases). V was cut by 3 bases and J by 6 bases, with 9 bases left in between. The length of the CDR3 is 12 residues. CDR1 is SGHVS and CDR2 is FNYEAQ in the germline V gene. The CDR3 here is CASSLQGGEQYF. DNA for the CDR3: TGTGCCAGCAGCTTGCAGGGTGGCGAGCAGTACTTC.

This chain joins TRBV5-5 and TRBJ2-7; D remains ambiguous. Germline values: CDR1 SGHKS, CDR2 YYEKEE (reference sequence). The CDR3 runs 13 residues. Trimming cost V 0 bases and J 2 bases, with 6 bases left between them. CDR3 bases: TGTGCCAGCAGCTTGGTCCTTCCCTACGAGCAGTACTTC. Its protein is CASSLVLPYEQYF.

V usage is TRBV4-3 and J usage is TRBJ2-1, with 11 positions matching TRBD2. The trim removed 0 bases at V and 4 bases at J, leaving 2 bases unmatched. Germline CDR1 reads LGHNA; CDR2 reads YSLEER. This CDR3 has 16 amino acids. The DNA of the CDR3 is TGCGCCAGCAGCCAAGAGGCTAGCGGGAGGTACAATGAGCAGTTCTTC. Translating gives CASSQEASGRYNEQFF.

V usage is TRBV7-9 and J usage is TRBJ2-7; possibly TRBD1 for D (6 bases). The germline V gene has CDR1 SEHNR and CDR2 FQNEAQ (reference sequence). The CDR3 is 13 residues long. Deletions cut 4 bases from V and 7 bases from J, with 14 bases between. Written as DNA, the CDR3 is TGTGCCAGCAGCTCTGGACAGTTCTTTGAGCAGTACTTC. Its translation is CASSSGQFFEQYF.

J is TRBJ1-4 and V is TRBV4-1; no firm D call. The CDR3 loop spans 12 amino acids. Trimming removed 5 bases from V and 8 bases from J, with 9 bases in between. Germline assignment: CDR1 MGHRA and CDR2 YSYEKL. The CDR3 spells CASSAPYEKLFF. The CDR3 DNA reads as TGCGCCAGCAGCGCCCCCTACGAAAAACTGTTTTTT.

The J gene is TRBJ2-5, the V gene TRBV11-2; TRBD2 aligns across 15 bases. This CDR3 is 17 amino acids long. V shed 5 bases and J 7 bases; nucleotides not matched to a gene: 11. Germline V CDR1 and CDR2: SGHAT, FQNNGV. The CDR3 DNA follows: TGTGCCAGCAGCCGCTCTCGGACTAGCGGGAGGGAGGGGACCCAGTACTTC. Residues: CASSRSRTSGREGTQYF. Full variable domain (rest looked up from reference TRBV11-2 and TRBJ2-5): EAGVAQSPRYKIIEKRQSVAFWCNPISGHATLYWYQQILGQGPKLLIQFQNNGVVDDSQLPKDRFSAERLKGVDSTLKIQPAKLEDSAVYLCASSRSRTSGREGTQYFGPGTRLLVL.